This T cell receptor beta chain came from a study of PD-L1 blockade in urothelial cancer. The sample's time point: pretreatment peripheral blood. The method was immunoSEQ multiplex PCR; TCRdb's version includes in-frame clones alone and lacks a portion of them. Of 85,000 to 95,000 clones in the sample, 90% were seen once. J gave up 3 bases and V 4 bases, and 6 bases lay outside the gene matches. The CDR3 is 14 residues long. CDR1 is SGDLS and CDR2 is YYNGEE in the germline V gene. The chain employs TRBV9 and TRBJ1-2; 7 nucleotides line up with TRBD1. The sequence derives from a man aged 60-69 years with urothelial cancer. The sequencing used PBMCs, collected around atezolizumab (anti-PD-L1) treatment. The CDR3 bases are TGTGCCAGCAGCAGGACCGGGACAGACTATGGCTACACCTTC. It specifies CASSRTGTDYGYTF.